These 24 T cell receptor beta chains were all obtained from the same sample, sequenced in a study of Tregs in tolerant kidney transplant recipients. Sequencing used immunoSEQ multiplex PCR; TCRdb keeps in-frame clones, though not all of them. Of fewer than 100,000 clones in the sample, under 95% were seen once. This material consisted of Tregs from blood, taken before the transplant. These receptors were obtained from a human donor who received a combined kidney and bone marrow transplant.

The rearrangement joins TRBV4-1 to TRBJ1-1, with 7 nucleotides matching TRBD1. The CDR3 extends over 15 amino acids. Germline V CDR1 and CDR2: MGHRA, YSYEKL. Germline trimming cut 6 bases from V and 0 bases from J; bases unmatched to any gene: 7. This chain's CDR3 is CASSNKDRLNTEAFF. In DNA, the CDR3 is TGCGCCAGCAGTAATAAGGACAGGCTGAACACTGAAGCTTTCTTT.

The chain links TRBV15 to TRBJ1-2; a weak D match, TRBD1 (5 bases). Germline CDR1 is LNHNV and CDR2 is YYDKDF (reference sequence). The CDR3 contains 13 residues. V lost 1 base and J 8 bases, leaving 11 bases between the germline ends. This CDR3 reads CATSRVQEEGYTF. Written as DNA, the CDR3 is TGTGCCACCAGCAGAGTACAGGAGGAGGGCTACACCTTC.

The V call is TRBV4-2, the J call TRBJ1-5, with 8 bases identical to TRBD1. The length of the CDR3 is 14 residues. V lost 4 bases, J lost 6 bases, and 5 bases stayed unmatched. Germline CDR1 LGHNA, CDR2 YNFKEQ. The CDR3 protein is CASSLGTGAQPQHF. The CDR3 DNA reads TGTGCCAGCAGCCTAGGGACAGGCGCTCAGCCCCAGCATTTT.

The V gene is TRBV6-5, the J gene TRBJ2-5; 7 bases are a match to TRBD1. Germline V gene sequence: CDR1 MNHEY, CDR2 SVGAGI. The CDR3 runs 13 residues. V dropped 5 bases and J dropped 3; count of bases not matched to a gene: 3. The CDR3 sequence is CASSGTVKETQYF. The CDR3 DNA reads TGTGCCAGCAGTGGGACAGTCAAAGAGACCCAGTACTTC.

The rearrangement uses TRBV7-8 and TRBJ2-4; D is perhaps TRBD1 or TRBD2 (5 bases each). CDR3 size: 16 residues. Looked up from germline, CDR1 is SGHVS and CDR2 is FQNEAQ. V lost 1 base and J 6 bases, leaving 16 bases between the germline ends. CDR3 in DNA: TGTGCCAGCAGCTTAGGGGGGAAACGGGAACGAAACATTCAGTACTTC. It translates to CASSLGGKRERNIQYF.

The gene calls are TRBV6-1 and TRBJ1-2, with 7 bases lining up with TRBD1. With 3 bases clipped from V and 4 bases from J, the junction kept 5 bases outside the gene matches. Germline-derived CDR1 and CDR2 are MNHNS and SASEGT. This CDR3 is 14 amino acids long. The CDR3 protein is CASSEDGQVYGYTF. The CDR3 DNA follows: TGTGCCAGCAGTGAGGACGGACAGGTCTATGGCTACACCTTC.

The J gene is TRBJ1-3, the V gene TRBV28; D is unclear. Trimming cost V 5 bases and J 0 bases, with 11 bases left between them. Germline lookup yields CDR1 MDHEN and CDR2 SYDVKM. This CDR3 has 15 amino acids. The CDR3 reads CASSPPRYSGNTIYF. In DNA form, the CDR3 reads TGTGCCAGCAGTCCCCCCAGATACTCTGGAAACACCATATATTTT.

This clone appeared a single time. The CDR3 region is CASSQDVWESPYNEQFF. CDR3 sequence (DNA): TGTGCCAGCAGCCAAGATGTGTGGGAGTCTCCCTACAATGAGCAGTTCTTC. The V gene is TRBV4-2, the J gene TRBJ2-1, with D tentatively TRBD2 (5 bases). The CDR3 contains 17 residues. Germline lookup yields CDR1 LGHNA and CDR2 YNFKEQ. V lost 0 bases and J 2 bases, leaving 14 bases between the germline ends.

V gene TRBV5-4 combines with J gene TRBJ2-7; the match to TRBD2 covers 8 bases. After removal of 4 bases from V and 0 bases from J, the junction contained 9 bases not matched to a gene. CDR3 length: 16 residues. Germline V gene lookup returns CDR1 SGHNT and CDR2 YYREEE (reference sequence). The CDR3: CASSPGGFGSSYEQYF. The CDR3 region has the DNA TGTGCCAGCAGCCCGGGGGGGTTTGGGAGCTCCTACGAGCAGTACTTC.

The rearrangement uses TRBV5-1 and TRBJ2-5; no definite D call. Germline V lookup: CDR1 SGHRS, CDR2 YFSETQ. Between the trimmed V and J ends, which lost 3 bases and 0 bases, there was a span of 3 bases. The CDR3 runs to 12 residues. CDR3 protein: CASSYDQETQYF. The CDR3 nucleotides read TGCGCCAGCAGCTATGACCAAGAGACCCAGTACTTC.

The CDR3 nucleotides are TGTGCCAGCAGCCGGGACTACAATGAGCAGTTCTTC. Protein product: CASSRDYNEQFF. The V call is TRBV6-5, the J call TRBJ2-1; D might be TRBD2 (5 bases). V lost 6 bases to trimming and J lost 3 bases, with 6 bases between them. The CDR3 is 12 amino acids. CDR1 is MNHEY, CDR2 SVGAGI, per germline.

V usage is TRBV10-3 and J usage is TRBJ1-1; 9 positions match TRBD1. This CDR3 is built from 14 residues. After removal of 5 bases from V and 4 bases from J, the junction contained 5 bases not matched to a gene. Per germline, CDR1 ENHRY and CDR2 SYGVKD. CDR3 in amino acids: CAISNRGLSTEAFF. CDR3 sequence (DNA): TGTGCCATCAGTAACAGGGGGCTTAGCACTGAAGCTTTCTTT.

V gene TRBV5-1 combines with J gene TRBJ2-3; the D is unclear. CDR3 size: 15 residues. The V gene lost 0 bases and the J gene lost 0 bases, with 8 bases spanning the gap. The V gene's germline CDR1 is SGHRS and CDR2 YFSETQ. The CDR3 coding sequence is TGCGCCAGCAGCTTGGGTGGCCGTAGCACAGATACGCAGTATTTT. This codes for CASSLGGRSTDTQYF.

The CDR3 region is CAISRTSGGVDTGELFF. CDR3 nucleotides: TGTGCCATCAGTCGGACTAGCGGGGGCGTTGACACCGGGGAGCTGTTTTTT. The V and J genes are TRBV10-3 and TRBJ2-2; 13 bases match TRBD2. V shed 5 bases and J 3 bases; nucleotides not matched to a gene: 6. CDR1 and CDR2 (germline): ENHRY, SYGVKD. The CDR3 covers 17 residues.

V usage is TRBV12-1 and J usage is TRBJ1-4. TRBV12-1 is a pseudogene locus. The CDR3 runs to 18 residues. The CDR3: CASSSPAYNGASNEKLFF. The CDR3 nucleotides read TGTGCCAGCAGCTCTCCAGCTTACAACGGGGCCTCTAATGAAAAACTGTTTTTT.

This clone was seen a single time. The chain uses TRBV7-9 and TRBJ1-1; 10 bases are a match to TRBD1. Trimming cost V 0 bases and J 5 bases; bases outside gene matches: 6. This CDR3 spans 16 amino acids. CDR1 and CDR2 from the germline V gene are SEHNR and FQNEAQ (reference sequence). The CDR3 loop reads CASSLAPGQGRTEAFF. CDR3 bases: TGTGCCAGCAGCTTAGCCCCGGGACAGGGGAGGACTGAAGCTTTCTTT.

V is TRBV18 and J is TRBJ1-1, with D tentatively TRBD1 (6 bases). V lost 5 bases and J 0 bases, leaving 10 bases between the germline ends. There are 14 residues in the CDR3. The V gene's germline CDR1 is KGHSH and CDR2 LQKENI. The CDR3 is CASSMGTLNTEAFF. The CDR3 nucleotides are TGTGCCAGCTCAATGGGGACACTGAACACTGAAGCTTTCTTT.

The chain employs TRBV7-2 and TRBJ2-3; D is unclear. V was trimmed by 0 bases and J by 0 bases, leaving 1 base between them. The CDR3 is made up of 13 amino acids. The germline CDR1 and CDR2 sequences are SGHTA and FQGNSA. The CDR3 protein is CASSLASTDTQYF. CDR3 bases: TGTGCCAGCAGCTTAGCTAGCACAGATACGCAGTATTTT.

The chain has TRBV18 and TRBJ2-5; tentative D call: TRBD1 (5 bases). In germline, CDR1 is KGHSH, CDR2 LQKENI. V lost 6 bases, J lost 1 base, and 12 bases lay in between. This CDR3 has 14 residues. The CDR3 loop reads CASSPWGIQETQYF. The DNA of the CDR3 is TGTGCCAGCTCTCCCTGGGGCATCCAAGAGACCCAGTACTTC.

The V gene is TRBV6-5, the J gene TRBJ1-3, with a tentative D call TRBD1 (6 bases). V was shortened by 4 bases and J by 0 bases, with 10 bases between the two germline ends. CDR1 MNHEY and CDR2 SVGAGI come from the germline V gene. This CDR3 is built from 15 residues. The CDR3 sequence: CASSLTGSSGNTIYF. CDR3 DNA: TGTGCCAGCAGTTTAACAGGGAGCTCTGGAAACACCATATATTTT.

The chain links TRBV5-1 to TRBJ1-3; 9 bases agree with TRBD1. V shed 3 bases, J shed 4 bases, and the junction held 23 bases outside the gene matches. The CDR3 length is 21 residues. Germline V CDR1 and CDR2: SGHRS, YFSETQ. CDR3 protein: CASSSRVQDRGSVTEGNTIYF. The CDR3 DNA is TGCGCCAGCAGCTCGAGGGTTCAGGACAGGGGATCAGTGACAGAAGGAAACACCATATATTTT.

The J gene is TRBJ1-5, the V gene TRBV7-2; no definite D call. Trimming shortened V by 3 bases and J by 4 bases, and 10 bases separated the two germline ends. The CDR3 loop spans 14 amino acids. Germline assignment: CDR1 SGHTA and CDR2 FQGNSA. The CDR3 region has the DNA TGTGCCAGCAGCTTCCTGGACGGTAATCAGCCCCAGCATTTT. Its translation: CASSFLDGNQPQHF.

The chain has TRBV28 and TRBJ2-5; 9 bases line up with TRBD2. The germline CDR1 and CDR2 sequences are MDHEN and SYDVKM. The CDR3 is 16 amino acids. J lost 5 bases, V lost 3 bases, and 10 bases had no gene match. Here the CDR3 reads CASSLSASGTRETQYF. The CDR3 coding sequence is TGTGCCAGCAGTTTGTCCGCTAGCGGGACACGGGAGACCCAGTACTTC.

The rearrangement links TRBV5-1 to TRBJ2-5; the match to TRBD2 covers 9 bases. This CDR3 spans 14 amino acids. Germline V gene lookup returns CDR1 SGHRS and CDR2 YFSETQ. Losses at the gene ends were 5 bases for V and 5 bases for J; bases not matched to a gene: 7. The CDR3 coding sequence is TGCGCCAGCAGACACGCGGGAGGGGGGGAGACCCAGTACTTC. Amino acids: CASRHAGGGETQYF.